This T cell receptor (beta chain) was identified during a study of stem cell transplantation in POMP-related autoinflammatory disease. Looked up from germline, CDR1 is MNHNS and CDR2 is SASEGT. J gave up 5 bases and V 2 bases, and 6 bases lay outside the gene matches. This CDR3 is built from 16 residues. Using immunoSEQ multiplex PCR, the repertoire was profiled, and TCRdb retains in-frame clones only, with some absent. The table lists tens of thousands of clones, roughly 93% of them singletons. The sequence derives from a human patient with POMP-related autoinflammation and immune dysregulation (PRAID). Certain T cells may be donor cells from the graft. The sequencing used CD4+ T cells from PBMCs, collected after stem cell transplantation. This sequence joins TRBV6-1 and TRBJ1-5; 10 nucleotides line up with TRBD1. Written as DNA, the CDR3 is TGTGCCAGCAGTGAACTTTTGACAGGGGGCTATCAGCCCCAGCATTTT. Translation: CASSELLTGGYQPQHF.